The clone carrying this TCR beta chain was counted at least ten times. These data originate in a study of identical twins. Each donor (without exception) was a healthy Caucasian. It was template switching that added a universal primer site, and there were unique molecular identifiers on the cDNA. TCRdb processed the 5' RACE reads anew with MiXCR; each CDR3 protein has one entry. The sample includes more than 350,000 distinct CDR3 sequences, roughly 10% of them seen just once. The CDR3 contains 16 residues. Looked up from germline, CDR1 is MGHDK and CDR2 is SYGVNS. Trimming cost V 2 bases and J 1 base; bases outside gene matches: 5.

The V call is TRBV25-1, the J call TRBJ1-2; 9 bases are shared with TRBD1. The sequenced material came from naive T cells sorted from blood. The receptor comes from a woman in her fifties or sixties in good health. CDR3 DNA: TGTGCCAGCAGTGAAACAGGGGGCGGGCATAACTATGGCTACACCTTC. It translates to CASSETGGGHNYGYTF.